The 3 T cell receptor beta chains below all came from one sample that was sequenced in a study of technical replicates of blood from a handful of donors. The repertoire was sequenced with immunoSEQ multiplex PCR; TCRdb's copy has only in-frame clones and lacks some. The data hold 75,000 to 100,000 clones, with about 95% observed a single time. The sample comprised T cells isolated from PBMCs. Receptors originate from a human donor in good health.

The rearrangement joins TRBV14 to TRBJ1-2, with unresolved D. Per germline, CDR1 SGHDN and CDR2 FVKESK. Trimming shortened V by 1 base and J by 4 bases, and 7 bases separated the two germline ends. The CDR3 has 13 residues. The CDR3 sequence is CASSQVNGYGYTF. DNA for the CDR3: TGTGCCAGCAGCCAAGTCAACGGCTATGGCTACACCTTC.

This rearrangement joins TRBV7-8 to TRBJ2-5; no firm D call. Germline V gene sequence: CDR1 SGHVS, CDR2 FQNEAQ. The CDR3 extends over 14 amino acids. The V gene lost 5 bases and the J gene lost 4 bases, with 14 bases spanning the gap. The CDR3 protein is CASSHWSYGETQYF. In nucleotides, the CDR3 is TGTGCCAGCAGCCATTGGTCGTACGGAGAGACCCAGTACTTC.

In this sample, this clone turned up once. The CDR3 DNA is TGTGCCAGCAGCGGCGGGACTGCCTACGAGCAGTACTTC. Translated, it gives CASSGGTAYEQYF. The chain carries TRBV5-5 and TRBJ2-7; D is perhaps TRBD2 (6 bases). Per germline, CDR1 SGHKS and CDR2 YYEKEE (reference sequence). V was clipped by 4 bases and J by 2 bases, with 10 bases between them. This CDR3 spans 13 amino acids.